A selection of T cell receptor beta chains follows, all from one sample in a study of shared T cell receptors in the human thymus. Produced via immunoSEQ multiplex PCR; TCRdb's table is partial and in-frame only. The sample yields 700,000 to 750,000 clones, 80% to 90% seen once. These records were also assigned to another study, of human thymus T cells.

Input material: thymocytes. These receptors were obtained from a girl under three years old with a congenital heart defect. CDR3s include the opening cysteine and the closing phenylalanine or tryptophan. Each record gives: D gene, V gene, clone size, J gene, CDR3 protein, CDR3 DNA. A D gene is named only where the DNA matches it firmly. Size values are once, few and many counts, or a class for expanded clones, and some rows have none.

d_gene: TRBD1
v_gene: TRBV6-1
abundance: .
j_gene: TRBJ2-7
CDR3aa: CASREGYRGSYEQYF
CDR3nt: TGTGCCAGCAGGGAAGGATACAGGGGGTCCTACGAGCAGTACTTC

d_gene: .
v_gene: TRBV11-2
abundance: .
j_gene: TRBJ2-3
CDR3aa: CASSWGGGYGDTQYF
CDR3nt: TGTGCCAGCAGCTGGGGAGGGGGGTACGGGGATACGCAGTATTTT

d_gene: .
v_gene: TRBV19
abundance: .
j_gene: TRBJ2-5
CDR3aa: CASRKGVSPLYQETQYF
CDR3nt: TGTGCCAGTCGTAAAGGAGTTTCGCCCCTGTACCAAGAGACCCAGTACTTC

d_gene: .
v_gene: TRBV18
abundance: .
j_gene: TRBJ2-1
CDR3aa: CASSPIRRLCSYNEQFF
CDR3nt: TGTGCCAGCTCACCAATCCGTCGGTTGTGCTCCTACAATGAGCAGTTCTTC

d_gene: .
v_gene: TRBV19
abundance: .
j_gene: TRBJ1-5
CDR3aa: CASSIVGCNQPQHF
CDR3nt: TGTGCCAGTAGTATAGTCGGGTGCAATCAGCCCCAGCATTTT

d_gene: TRBD2
v_gene: TRBV4-1
abundance: .
j_gene: TRBJ2-3
CDR3aa: CASSRTRGGLLTDTQYF
CDR3nt: TGCGCCAGCAGCCGAACCCGCGGGGGACTCCTCACAGATACGCAGTATTTT

d_gene: .
v_gene: TRBV4-1
abundance: .
j_gene: TRBJ1-1
CDR3aa: CASSQDVRLGRENTEAFF
CDR3nt: TGCGCCAGCAGCCAAGACGTCCGACTTGGCAGGGAGAACACTGAAGCTTTCTTT

d_gene: .
v_gene: TRBV4-1
abundance: .
j_gene: TRBJ1-4
CDR3aa: CASSQDRGANEKLFF
CDR3nt: TGCGCCAGCAGCCAAGATCGGGGGGCTAATGAAAAACTGTTTTTT

d_gene: .
v_gene: TRBV5-6
abundance: .
j_gene: TRBJ1-4
CDR3aa: CASSRGTNNEKLFF
CDR3nt: TGTGCCAGCAGTCGGGGGACTAATAATGAAAAACTGTTTTTT

d_gene: TRBD1
v_gene: TRBV9
abundance: .
j_gene: TRBJ1-2
CDR3aa: CASSVDLTGANYGYTF
CDR3nt: TGTGCCAGCAGCGTAGACCTGACAGGGGCAAACTATGGCTACACCTTC

d_gene: .
v_gene: TRBV14
abundance: .
j_gene: TRBJ2-7
CDR3aa: CASSQDPLPGYEQYF
CDR3nt: TGTGCCAGCAGCCAAGATCCACTCCCAGGCTACGAGCAGTACTTC

d_gene: .
v_gene: TRBV13
abundance: .
j_gene: TRBJ2-1
CDR3aa: CASSLAGERIERNEQFF
CDR3nt: TGTGCCAGCAGCTTAGCGGGGGAGAGAATAGAAAGAAATGAGCAGTTCTTC

d_gene: .
v_gene: TRBV4-1
abundance: .
j_gene: TRBJ1-1
CDR3aa: CASSLRPPTGKGTEAFF
CDR3nt: TGCGCCAGCAGCCTCCGACCCCCGACAGGCAAGGGAACTGAAGCTTTCTTT

d_gene: .
v_gene: TRBV5-1
abundance: .
j_gene: TRBJ1-1
CDR3aa: CASGISRDQGMNTEAFF
CDR3nt: TGCGCCAGCGGCATCTCAAGAGATCAGGGGATGAACACTGAAGCTTTCTTT

d_gene: .
v_gene: TRBV30
abundance: .
j_gene: TRBJ2-7
CDR3aa: CACQHLASPFSYEQYF
CDR3nt: TGTGCCTGCCAACACCTAGCGAGTCCATTCTCCTACGAGCAGTACTTC

d_gene: .
v_gene: TRBV5-5
abundance: .
j_gene: TRBJ1-1
CDR3aa: CASSFLSRENTEAFF
CDR3nt: TGTGCCAGCAGCTTTCTCTCCAGGGAAAACACTGAAGCTTTCTTT

d_gene: TRBD1
v_gene: TRBV19
abundance: .
j_gene: TRBJ1-2
CDR3aa: CASSIGDRIYGYTF
CDR3nt: TGTGCCAGTAGTATTGGGGACAGGATCTATGGCTACACCTTC

d_gene: .
v_gene: TRBV27
abundance: few
j_gene: TRBJ2-5
CDR3aa: CASSTPGEQETQYF
CDR3nt: TGTGCCAGCTCAACCCCGGGGGAGCAAGAGACCCAGTACTTC

d_gene: .
v_gene: TRBV7-6
abundance: .
j_gene: TRBJ2-7
CDR3aa: CASSLLSPRDKFTYEQYF
CDR3nt: TGTGCCAGCAGCTTACTTAGCCCCCGGGACAAATTTACCTACGAGCAGTACTTC

d_gene: .
v_gene: TRBV6-6
abundance: .
j_gene: TRBJ1-2
CDR3aa: CASSCEPFERVYGYTF
CDR3nt: TGTGCCAGCTCATGTGAACCCTTCGAGCGAGTATATGGCTACACCTTC

d_gene: .
v_gene: TRBV13
abundance: .
j_gene: TRBJ1-1
CDR3aa: CASFIKRVPAGNTEAFF
CDR3nt: TGTGCCAGCTTTATTAAGAGGGTACCCGCTGGGAACACTGAAGCTTTCTTT

d_gene: .
v_gene: TRBV4-1
abundance: .
j_gene: TRBJ1-1
CDR3aa: CASSQVCYWNTEAFF
CDR3nt: TGCGCCAGCAGCCAAGTCTGCTATTGGAACACTGAAGCTTTCTTT

d_gene: TRBD1
v_gene: TRBV14
abundance: once
j_gene: TRBJ2-5
CDR3aa: CASSQPQRPGQRETQYF
CDR3nt: TGTGCCAGCAGCCAGCCACAACGCCCGGGACAGCGAGAGACCCAGTACTTC

d_gene: .
v_gene: TRBV10-2
abundance: .
j_gene: TRBJ1-5
CDR3aa: CASSEWGERDSNQPQHF
CDR3nt: TGCGCCAGCAGTGAGTGGGGGGAAAGGGATAGCAATCAGCCCCAGCATTTT